This is a list of T cell receptor beta chains from one sample in a study of T cell repertoires in ileal Crohn's disease. Using immunoSEQ multiplex PCR, the repertoire was profiled, and TCRdb retains in-frame clones only, with some absent. The sample contains several thousand clones, 80% to 90% of which appear only once. The sample comprised ileal tissue. All receptors derive from an adult with Crohn's disease. Each CDR3 is given with its conserved first and last residue. D genes are given only for firm matches. For some rows the clone size is stated as once, few or many, or as a class when expanded; others skip it.

DNA | CDR3 | D | J | size | V
TGCAGTGCCCTAAACAATGAGCAGTTCTTC | CSALNNEQFF | NA | TRBJ2-1 | NA | TRBV20-1
TGTGCCAGCAGTTTCAGGGGGCAACAGCCCCAGCATTTT | CASSFRGQQPQHF | TRBD1 | TRBJ1-5 | few | TRBV28
TGTGCCAGCAGCCCCCCAGGTAGCTCTGGAAACACCATATATTTT | CASSPPGSSGNTIYF | NA | TRBJ1-3 | NA | TRBV7-9
TGTGCCAGCAGTTTTGGCACAGGAGCCTACGAGCAGTACTTC | CASSFGTGAYEQYF | NA | TRBJ2-7 | NA | TRBV27
TGCGCCAGCAGCTTGAAGCAGGGGAGTGTGGACTACGAGCAGTACTTC | CASSLKQGSVDYEQYF | NA | TRBJ2-7 | NA | TRBV5-1
TGTGCTAGTGGTTCCGGACAGGGCACAGATACGCAGTATTTT | CASGSGQGTDTQYF | TRBD1 | TRBJ2-3 | NA | TRBV12-5
TGTGCCAGCTCACCTGAACAGGGATCGGGCTACGAGCAGTACTTC | CASSPEQGSGYEQYF | NA | TRBJ2-7 | NA | TRBV18
TGCGCCAGCAGTAGGACACGGAACACTGAAGCTTTCTTT | CASSRTRNTEAFF | NA | TRBJ1-1 | NA | TRBV5-1
TGTGCCTGGAGGGGGCACAGGGGGCCTAGGGCCGGGGAGCTGTTTTTT | CAWRGHRGPRAGELFF | TRBD1 | TRBJ2-2 | NA | TRBV30
TGTGCCAGCTCCCCTAGAGCGGGGAGCACAGATACGCAGTATTTT | CASSPRAGSTDTQYF | TRBD2 | TRBJ2-3 | NA | TRBV18
TGTGCCAGCAGCTTACAGGGGGGTGATGAAAAACTGTTTTTT | CASSLQGGDEKLFF | TRBD1 | TRBJ1-4 | NA | TRBV11-2
TGTGCCTGGAGTTCACTAAGATTGGACACAAGGAACACTGAAGCTTTCTTT | CAWSSLRLDTRNTEAFF | NA | TRBJ1-1 | NA | TRBV30
TGTGCCAGCAGTTTGGACTCCGGGACTAGCGGAAATGAGCAGTTCTTC | CASSLDSGTSGNEQFF | TRBD2 | TRBJ2-1 | once | TRBV7-9
TGTGCCAGCAGTTCAGGGTTTAACTATGGCTACACCTTC | CASSSGFNYGYTF | NA | TRBJ1-2 | NA | TRBV28
TGTGCCACCAGCAGAGCGGTGGGGGCGCAGTACTTC | CATSRAVGAQYF | NA | TRBJ2-7 | few | TRBV15
TGTGCCAGCAGCTCGGGACTAGCGGGTTCCAACTCCTACAATGAGCAGTTCTTC | CASSSGLAGSNSYNEQFF | TRBD2 | TRBJ2-1 | NA | TRBV11-3
TGTGCCAGCAGCTTAGCAGTCCGAGGGACCGGGGAGCTGTTTTTT | CASSLAVRGTGELFF | NA | TRBJ2-2 | once | TRBV7-2
TGTGCCTGGAGTGATCGACAGGGATGGGCCTATGGCTACACCTTC | CAWSDRQGWAYGYTF | TRBD1 | TRBJ1-2 | NA | TRBV30
TGCGCCAGCAGCCAAGGACAGCAACAAGAGACCCAGTACTTC | CASSQGQQQETQYF | NA | TRBJ2-5 | NA | TRBV4-1
TGTGCCAGCAGCCGGCGGGGGGGCACCTATGGCTACACCTTC | CASSRRGGTYGYTF | NA | TRBJ1-2 | NA | TRBV6-5
TGTGCCAGCAGTTTATCTTTTTCCAGGGTGAACACTGAAGCTTTCTTT | CASSLSFSRVNTEAFF | NA | TRBJ1-1 | few | TRBV28
TGTGCCAGCAGCTTGGCTAGCGTTACCGGGGGAGATACGCAGTATTTT | CASSLASVTGGDTQYF | NA | TRBJ2-3 | NA | TRBV5-8
TGTGCCAGCAGCTCTTCGGAGGGTCTCTACGGCTACACCTTC | CASSSSEGLYGYTF | NA | TRBJ1-2 | NA | TRBV7-8
TGTGCCAGCAGCCAGTCCGGGGGCAATGAGCAGTTCTTC | CASSQSGGNEQFF | NA | TRBJ2-1 | NA | TRBV7-9
TGTGCCAGCAGCTTAAGTCCCGGGATCTCTAATGAAAAACTGTTTTTT | CASSLSPGISNEKLFF | NA | TRBJ1-4 | few | TRBV7-2